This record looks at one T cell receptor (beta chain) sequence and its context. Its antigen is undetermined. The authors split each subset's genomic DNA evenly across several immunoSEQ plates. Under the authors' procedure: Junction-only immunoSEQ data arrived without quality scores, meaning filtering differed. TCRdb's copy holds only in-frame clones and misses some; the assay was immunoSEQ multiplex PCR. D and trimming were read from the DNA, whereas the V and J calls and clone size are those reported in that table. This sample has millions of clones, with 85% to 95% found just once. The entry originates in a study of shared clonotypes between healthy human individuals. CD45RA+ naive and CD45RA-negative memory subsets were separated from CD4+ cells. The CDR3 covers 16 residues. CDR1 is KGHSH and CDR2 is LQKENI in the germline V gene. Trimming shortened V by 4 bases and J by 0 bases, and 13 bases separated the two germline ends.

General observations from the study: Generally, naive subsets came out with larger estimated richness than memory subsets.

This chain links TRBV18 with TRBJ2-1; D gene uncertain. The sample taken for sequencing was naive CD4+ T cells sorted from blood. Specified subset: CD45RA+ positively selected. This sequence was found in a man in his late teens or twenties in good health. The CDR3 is CASSQLATSSYNEQFF. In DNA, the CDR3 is TGTGCCAGCTCACAACTGGCCACAAGCTCCTACAATGAGCAGTTCTTC.